The source of this T cell receptor (beta chain) is a study of blood T cell repertoires in COVID-19. Enrolled during active infection, Seattle patients were then followed longitudinally. The protocol was immunoSEQ multiplex PCR, while the TCRdb copy is restricted to in-frame clones and leaves out a portion. The repertoire consists of fewer than 700,000 clones, with about 88% occurring once and the leading ten covering less than 9%. The receptor's source is a woman between 45 and 60 years old with COVID-19, enrolled during active disease. Sequencing was carried out using peripheral blood.

The CDR3 sequence: CASSKAGGNLANSPLHF. CDR3 nucleotide sequence: TGTGCCAGCAGCAAAGCTGGGGGGAATCTTGCGAATTCACCCCTCCACTTT. The chain joins TRBV21-1 to TRBJ1-6. TRBV21-1 is an annotated pseudogene. The CDR3 length is 17 residues.